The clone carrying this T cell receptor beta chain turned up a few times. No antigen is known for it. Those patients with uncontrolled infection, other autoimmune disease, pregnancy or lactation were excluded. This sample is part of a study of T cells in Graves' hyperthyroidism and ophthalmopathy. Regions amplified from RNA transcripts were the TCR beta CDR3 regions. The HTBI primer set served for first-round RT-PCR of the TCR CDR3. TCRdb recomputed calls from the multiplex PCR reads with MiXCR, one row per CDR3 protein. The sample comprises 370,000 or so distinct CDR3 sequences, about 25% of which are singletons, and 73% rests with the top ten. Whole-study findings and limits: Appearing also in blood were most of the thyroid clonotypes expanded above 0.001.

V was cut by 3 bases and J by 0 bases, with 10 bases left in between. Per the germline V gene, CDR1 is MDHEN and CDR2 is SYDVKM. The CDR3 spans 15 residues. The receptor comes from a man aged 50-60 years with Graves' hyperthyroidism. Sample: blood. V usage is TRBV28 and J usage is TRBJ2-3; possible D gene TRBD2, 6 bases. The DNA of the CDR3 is TGTGCCAGCAGTTTCGCGGGGCTGAGCACAGATACGCAGTATTTT. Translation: CASSFAGLSTDTQYF.